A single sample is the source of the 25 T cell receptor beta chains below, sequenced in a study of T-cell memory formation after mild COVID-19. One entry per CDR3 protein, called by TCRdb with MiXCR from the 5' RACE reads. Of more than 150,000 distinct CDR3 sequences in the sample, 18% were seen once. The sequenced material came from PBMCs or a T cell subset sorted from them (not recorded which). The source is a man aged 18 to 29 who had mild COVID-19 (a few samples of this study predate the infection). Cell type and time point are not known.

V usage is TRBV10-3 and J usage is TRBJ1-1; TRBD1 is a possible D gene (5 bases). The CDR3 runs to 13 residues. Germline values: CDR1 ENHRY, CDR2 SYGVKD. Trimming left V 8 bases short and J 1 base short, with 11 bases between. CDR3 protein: CAIEAQGNTEAFF. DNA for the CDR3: TGTGCCATCGAAGCCCAGGGGAACACTGAAGCTTTCTTT.

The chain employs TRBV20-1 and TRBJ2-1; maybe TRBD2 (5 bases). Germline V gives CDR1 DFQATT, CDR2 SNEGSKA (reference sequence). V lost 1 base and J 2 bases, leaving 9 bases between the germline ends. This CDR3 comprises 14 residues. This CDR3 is CSARGGFTYNEQFF. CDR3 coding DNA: TGCAGTGCTAGAGGAGGGTTCACCTACAATGAGCAGTTCTTC.

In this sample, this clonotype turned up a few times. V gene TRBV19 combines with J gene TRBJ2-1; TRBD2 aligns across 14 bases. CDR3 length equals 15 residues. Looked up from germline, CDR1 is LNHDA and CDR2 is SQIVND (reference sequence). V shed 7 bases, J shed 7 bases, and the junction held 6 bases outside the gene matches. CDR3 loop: CASTPTSGGVNEQFF. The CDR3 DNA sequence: TGTGCCAGTACCCCGACTAGCGGGGGGGTAAATGAGCAGTTCTTC.

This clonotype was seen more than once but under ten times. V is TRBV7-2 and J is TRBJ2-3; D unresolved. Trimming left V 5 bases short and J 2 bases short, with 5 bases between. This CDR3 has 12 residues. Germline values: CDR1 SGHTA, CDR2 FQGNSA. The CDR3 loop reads CASSTYTDTQYF. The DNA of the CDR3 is TGTGCCAGCAGCACCTACACAGATACGCAGTATTTT.

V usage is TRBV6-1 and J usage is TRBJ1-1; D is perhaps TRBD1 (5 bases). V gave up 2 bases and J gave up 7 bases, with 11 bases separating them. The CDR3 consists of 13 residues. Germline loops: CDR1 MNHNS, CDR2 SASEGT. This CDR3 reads CASSESTEFEAFF. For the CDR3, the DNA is TGTGCCAGCAGTGAATCGACAGAATTTGAAGCTTTCTTT.

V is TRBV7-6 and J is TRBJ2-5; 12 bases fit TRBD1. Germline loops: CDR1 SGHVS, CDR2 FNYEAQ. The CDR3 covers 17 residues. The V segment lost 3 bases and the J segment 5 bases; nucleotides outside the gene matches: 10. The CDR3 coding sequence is TGTGCCAGCAGCTTTCGCCGGGACAGGGGGCCTAGGGAGACCCAGTACTTC. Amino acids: CASSFRRDRGPRETQYF.

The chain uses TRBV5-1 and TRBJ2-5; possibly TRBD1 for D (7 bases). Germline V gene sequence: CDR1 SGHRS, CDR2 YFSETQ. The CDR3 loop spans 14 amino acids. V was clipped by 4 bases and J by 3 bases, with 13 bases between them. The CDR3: CASSRLRGEETQYF. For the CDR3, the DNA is TGCGCCAGCAGCCGCCTCAGGGGGGAAGAGACCCAGTACTTC. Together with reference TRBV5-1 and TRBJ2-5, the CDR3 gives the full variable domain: KAGVTQTPRYLIKTRGQQVTLSCSPISGHRSVSWYQQTPGQGLQFLFEYFSETQRNKGNFPGRFSGRQFSNSRSEMNVSTLELGDSALYLCASSRLRGEETQYFGPGTRLLVL.

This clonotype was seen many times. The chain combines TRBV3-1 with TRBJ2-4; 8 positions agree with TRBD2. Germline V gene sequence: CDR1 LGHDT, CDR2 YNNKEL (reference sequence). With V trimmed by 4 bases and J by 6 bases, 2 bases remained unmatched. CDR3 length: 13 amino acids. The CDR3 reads CASSLRGGNIQYF. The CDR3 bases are TGTGCCAGCAGCCTTCGGGGGGGAAACATTCAGTACTTC.

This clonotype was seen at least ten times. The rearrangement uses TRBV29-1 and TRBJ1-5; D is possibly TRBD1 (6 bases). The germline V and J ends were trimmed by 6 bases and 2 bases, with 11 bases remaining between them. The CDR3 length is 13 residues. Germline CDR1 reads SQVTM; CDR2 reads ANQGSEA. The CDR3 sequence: CSVMTGGNQPQHF. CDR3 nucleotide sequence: TGCAGCGTCATGACAGGAGGCAATCAGCCCCAGCATTTT.

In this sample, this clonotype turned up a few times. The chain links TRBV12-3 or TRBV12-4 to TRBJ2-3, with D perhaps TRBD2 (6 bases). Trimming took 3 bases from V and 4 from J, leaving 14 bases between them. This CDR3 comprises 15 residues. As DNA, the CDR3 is TGTGCCAGCAGTTTCGCGGATATAGCGGCAGATACGCAGTATTTT. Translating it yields CASSFADIAADTQYF.

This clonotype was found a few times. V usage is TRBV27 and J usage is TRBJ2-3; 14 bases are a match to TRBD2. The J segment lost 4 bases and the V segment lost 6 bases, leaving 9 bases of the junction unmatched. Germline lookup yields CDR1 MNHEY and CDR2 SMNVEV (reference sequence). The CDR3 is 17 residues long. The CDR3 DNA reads TGTGCCAGCAGCCTCCGGGGACTAGCGGGGGAGTCAGATACGCAGTATTTT. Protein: CASSLRGLAGESDTQYF.

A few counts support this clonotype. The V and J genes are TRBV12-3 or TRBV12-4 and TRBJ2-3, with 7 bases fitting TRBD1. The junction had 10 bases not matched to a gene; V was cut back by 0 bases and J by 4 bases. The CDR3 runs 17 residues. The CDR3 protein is CASSLALLDRKADTQYF. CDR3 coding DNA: TGTGCCAGCAGTTTAGCGCTTCTGGACAGGAAGGCAGATACGCAGTATTTT.

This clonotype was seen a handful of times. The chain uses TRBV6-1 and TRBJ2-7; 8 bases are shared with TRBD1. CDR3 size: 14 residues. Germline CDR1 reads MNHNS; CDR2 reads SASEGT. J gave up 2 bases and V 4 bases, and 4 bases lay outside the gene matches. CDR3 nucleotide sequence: TGTGCCAGCAGTGTGACAGGGGATACCTACGAGCAGTACTTC. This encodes CASSVTGDTYEQYF.

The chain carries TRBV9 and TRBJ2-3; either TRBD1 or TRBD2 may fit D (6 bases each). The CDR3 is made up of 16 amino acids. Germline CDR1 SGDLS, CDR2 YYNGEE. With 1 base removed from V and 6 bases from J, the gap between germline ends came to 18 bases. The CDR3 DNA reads TGTGCCAGCAGCGTATCGGGGGCCCCTCCATGGGATACGCAGTATTTT. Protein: CASSVSGAPPWDTQYF. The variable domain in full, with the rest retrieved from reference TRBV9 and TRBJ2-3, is DSGVTQTPKHLITATGQRVTLRCSPRSGDLSVYWYQQSLDQGLQFLIQYYNGEERAKGNILERFSAQQFPDLHSELNLSSLELGDSALYFCASSVSGAPPWDTQYFGPGTRLTVL.

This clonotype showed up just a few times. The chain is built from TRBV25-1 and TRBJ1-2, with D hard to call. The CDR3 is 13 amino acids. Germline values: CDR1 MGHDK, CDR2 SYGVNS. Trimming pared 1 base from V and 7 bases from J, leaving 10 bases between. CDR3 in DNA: TGTGCCAGCAGTGAATTCGGAGCGACTGGCTACACCTTC. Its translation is CASSEFGATGYTF.

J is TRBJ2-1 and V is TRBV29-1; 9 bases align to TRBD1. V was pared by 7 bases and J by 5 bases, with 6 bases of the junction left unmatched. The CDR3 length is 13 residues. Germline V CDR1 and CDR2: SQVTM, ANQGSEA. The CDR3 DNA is TGCAGCGGCCGGGACAGGGTAGACAATGAGCAGTTCTTC. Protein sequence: CSGRDRVDNEQFF.

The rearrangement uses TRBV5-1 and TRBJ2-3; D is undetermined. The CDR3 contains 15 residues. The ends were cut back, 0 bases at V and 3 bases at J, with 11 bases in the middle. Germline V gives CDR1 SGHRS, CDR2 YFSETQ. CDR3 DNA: TGCGCCAGCAGCTTGGGTGAGCTTTGGACAGATACGCAGTATTTT. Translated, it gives CASSLGELWTDTQYF.

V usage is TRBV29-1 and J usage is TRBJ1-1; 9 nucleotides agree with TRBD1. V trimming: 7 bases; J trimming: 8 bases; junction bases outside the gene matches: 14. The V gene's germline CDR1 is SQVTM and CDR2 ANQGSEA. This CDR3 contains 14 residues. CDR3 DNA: TGCAGCGCCCGAAGGGGGACAGGGACGGTGGAAGCTTTCTTT. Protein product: CSARRGTGTVEAFF.

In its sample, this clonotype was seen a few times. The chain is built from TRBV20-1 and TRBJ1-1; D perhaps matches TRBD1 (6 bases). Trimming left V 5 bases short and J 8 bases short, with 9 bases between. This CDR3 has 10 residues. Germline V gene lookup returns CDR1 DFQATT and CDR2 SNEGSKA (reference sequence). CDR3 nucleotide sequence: TGCAGTGCTGGGGGCAGGGAAGCTTTCTTT. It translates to CSAGGREAFF.

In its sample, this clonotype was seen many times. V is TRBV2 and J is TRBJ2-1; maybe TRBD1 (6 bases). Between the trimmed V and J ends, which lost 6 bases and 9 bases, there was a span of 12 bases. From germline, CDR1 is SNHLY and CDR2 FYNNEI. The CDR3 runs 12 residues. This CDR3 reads CASRDTGTEQFF. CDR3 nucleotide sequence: TGTGCCAGCAGGGACACAGGGACTGAGCAGTTCTTC.

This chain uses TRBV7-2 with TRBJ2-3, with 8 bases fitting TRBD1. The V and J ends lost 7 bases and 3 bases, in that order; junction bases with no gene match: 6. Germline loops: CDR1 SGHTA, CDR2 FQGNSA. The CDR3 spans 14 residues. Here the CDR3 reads CASTNRQGTDTQYF. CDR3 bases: TGTGCCAGCACCAACCGACAGGGGACAGATACGCAGTATTTT.

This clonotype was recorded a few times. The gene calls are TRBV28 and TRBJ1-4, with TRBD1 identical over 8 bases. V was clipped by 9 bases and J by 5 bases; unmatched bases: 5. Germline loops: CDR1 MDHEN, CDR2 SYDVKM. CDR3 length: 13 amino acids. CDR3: CASLDRENEKLFF. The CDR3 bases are TGTGCCAGTCTGGACAGGGAGAATGAAAAACTGTTTTTT.

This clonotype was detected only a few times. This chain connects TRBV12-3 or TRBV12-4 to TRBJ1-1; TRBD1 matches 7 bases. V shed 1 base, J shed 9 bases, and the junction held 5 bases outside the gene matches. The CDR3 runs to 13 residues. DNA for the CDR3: TGTGCCAGCAGTTTAGGGCAGGGGGGGAAAGCTTTCTTT. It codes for CASSLGQGGKAFF.

The CDR3 spells CASSQVIGGGLYNEQFF. The CDR3 DNA sequence: TGCGCCAGCAGCCAAGTAATAGGGGGGGGGCTCTACAATGAGCAGTTCTTC. This chain links TRBV4-3 with TRBJ2-1, with D tentatively TRBD2 (7 bases). The CDR3 runs 17 residues. Germline V CDR1 and CDR2: LGHNA, YSLEER. Between the trimmed V and J ends, which lost 1 base and 3 bases, there was a span of 16 bases.

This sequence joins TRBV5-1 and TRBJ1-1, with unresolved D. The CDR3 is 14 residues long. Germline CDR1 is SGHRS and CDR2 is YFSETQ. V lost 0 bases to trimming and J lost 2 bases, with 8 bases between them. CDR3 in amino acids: CASSLDLYNTEAFF. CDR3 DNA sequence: TGCGCCAGCAGCTTGGATTTATATAACACTGAAGCTTTCTTT.